This is a list of T cell receptor beta chains from one sample in a study of T-cell reconstitution after alpha-beta-depleted transplantation in children. Using its own MiXCR run on the PCR reads, TCRdb lists one record per CDR3 protein. The sample holds 200,000 to 250,000 distinct CDR3 sequences; 8% to 9.5% are singletons and the top ten take less than 8%. Sequencing was performed on PBMCs from the stem cell graft donor, taken from the stem cell graft. The receptors derive from a human donor who donated a stem cell graft to a child with acute lymphoblastic leukemia. Each CDR3 is given with its conserved first and last residue. D genes are given only for firm matches. Size is omitted from some rows. Given values are once, few, many or a class for expanded clones.

D: TRBD1; length: 13; size: many; J: TRBJ2-2; V: TRBV29-1; DNA: TGCAGCGGGCAAACAGGGGACACCGGGGAGCTGTTTTTT; CDR3: CSGQTGDTGELFF
D: NA; length: 12; size: many; J: TRBJ1-2; V: TRBV11-2; DNA: TGTGCCAGCAGCGTGACAGAGGGTGGCTACACCTTC; CDR3: CASSVTEGGYTF
D: NA; length: 12; size: NA; J: TRBJ1-2; V: TRBV27; DNA: TGTGCCAGCATTGGACACACAATGGGCTACACCTTC; CDR3: CASIGHTMGYTF
D: TRBD1; length: 14; size: NA; J: TRBJ2-7; V: TRBV20-1; DNA: TGCAGTGCTAGGTTCGCAGGGGGCACTGGCGAGCAGTACTTC; CDR3: CSARFAGGTGEQYF
D: NA; length: 14; size: few; J: TRBJ1-3; V: TRBV6-5; DNA: TGTGCCAGCACTAGGGGGGAGGGAGAAAACACCATATATTTT; CDR3: CASTRGEGENTIYF
D: NA; length: 13; size: few; J: TRBJ1-1; V: TRBV3-1; DNA: TGTGCCAGCAGCCAAGACGGGGGAGCTGAAGCTTTCTTT; CDR3: CASSQDGGAEAFF
D: TRBD2; length: 14; size: few; J: TRBJ2-1; V: TRBV27; DNA: TGTGCCAGATTAGCGGGGGCTAGGGACAATGAGCAGTTCTTC; CDR3: CARLAGARDNEQFF
D: NA; length: 12; size: many; J: TRBJ1-1; V: TRBV5-8; DNA: TGTGCCAGCAGCGAAACGGGGGATGTAGCTTTCTTT; CDR3: CASSETGDVAFF
D: NA; length: 13; size: few; J: TRBJ1-2; V: TRBV20-1; DNA: TGCAGTGTGAAGACAGGTGTAACTTATGGCTACACCTTC; CDR3: CSVKTGVTYGYTF
D: NA; length: 14; size: few; J: TRBJ2-7; V: TRBV7-2; DNA: TGTGCCAGCAGCTTATGGGACAACACCTACGAGCAGTACTTC; CDR3: CASSLWDNTYEQYF
D: NA; length: 12; size: many; J: TRBJ1-1; V: TRBV3-1; DNA: TGTGCCAGCAGCCGCCGGGACACTGAAGCTTTCTTT; CDR3: CASSRRDTEAFF
D: NA; length: 13; size: NA; J: TRBJ1-1; V: TRBV20-1; DNA: TGCAGTGCGCCCCACTCGCGGCCGGATGAAGCTTTCTTT; CDR3: CSAPHSRPDEAFF
D: NA; length: 12; size: NA; J: TRBJ1-2; V: TRBV12-3/TRBV12-4; DNA: TGTGCCAGCAGTTTAGGGGCCGTCGGAGCCCACTTC; CDR3: CASSLGAVGAHF
D: NA; length: 13; size: few; J: TRBJ2-7; V: TRBV10-3; DNA: TGTGCCATCAGGGTCGGCACAGACAATGAGCAGTACTTC; CDR3: CAIRVGTDNEQYF
D: NA; length: 16; size: many; J: TRBJ2-3; V: TRBV10-3; DNA: TGTGCCATCAGGACGACGGGGGCAGATATGCCAGATACGCAGTATTTT; CDR3: CAIRTTGADMPDTQYF
D: NA; length: 14; size: many; J: TRBJ2-1; V: TRBV7-9; DNA: TGTGCCAGCAGCCTGCAGAACAGGGACAATGAGCAGTTCTTC; CDR3: CASSLQNRDNEQFF
D: TRBD2; length: 15; size: NA; J: TRBJ2-2; V: TRBV5-1; DNA: TGCGCCAGCAGCAGCACTAGCGGGAACACCGGGGAGCTGTTTTTT; CDR3: CASSSTSGNTGELFF
D: NA; length: 14; size: NA; J: TRBJ2-7; V: TRBV24-1; DNA: TGTGCCACCAGTGATTCCTGGGGGTCCGTCGAGCAGTACTTC; CDR3: CATSDSWGSVEQYF
D: NA; length: 14; size: few; J: TRBJ1-2; V: TRBV7-6; DNA: TGTGCCAGCAGCTTAGCGGGAGGGCCCAATGGCTACACCTTC; CDR3: CASSLAGGPNGYTF
D: NA; length: 13; size: many; J: TRBJ1-1; V: TRBV4-2; DNA: TGTGCCAGCAGCCAAACAGAGAACACTGAAGCTTTCTTT; CDR3: CASSQTENTEAFF
D: NA; length: 15; size: many; J: TRBJ1-2; V: TRBV27; DNA: TGTGCCAGCAGTTTATCGCCGGGGGGATGGAATGGCTACACCTTC; CDR3: CASSLSPGGWNGYTF
D: NA; length: 14; size: many; J: TRBJ1-1; V: TRBV10-3; DNA: TGTGCCATCAGTGAGTTAGTCGTGAACACTGAAGCTTTCTTT; CDR3: CAISELVVNTEAFF
D: NA; length: 15; size: few; J: TRBJ2-7; V: TRBV3-1; DNA: TGTGCCAGCAGCCAAGTTGGGGGCGGGGGCTACGAGCAGTACTTC; CDR3: CASSQVGGGGYEQYF
D: TRBD1; length: 16; size: NA; J: TRBJ2-1; V: TRBV27; DNA: TGTGCCAGCAGGACTACCGGGACAGGCACCTACAATGAGCAGTTCTTC; CDR3: CASRTTGTGTYNEQFF
D: NA; length: 13; size: few; J: TRBJ2-1; V: TRBV7-2; DNA: TGTGCCAGCAGCACCTCACAGGCCAATGAGCAGTTCTTC; CDR3: CASSTSQANEQFF
D: NA; length: 13; size: many; J: TRBJ2-6; V: TRBV5-8; DNA: TGTGCCAGCAGCTTTCGGGGGGCCAACGTCCTGACTTTC; CDR3: CASSFRGANVLTF
D: NA; length: 14; size: NA; J: TRBJ1-1; V: TRBV7-6; DNA: TGTGCCAGCAGCTTAGCATTAGCGGACACTGAAGCTTTCTTT; CDR3: CASSLALADTEAFF